One and the same sample provided the 10 T cell receptor beta chains below, sequenced in a study of T cells in Graves' hyperthyroidism and ophthalmopathy. Regions amplified from RNA transcripts were the TCR beta CDR3 regions. Using the HTBI primer set, a first-round RT-PCR was run on the TCR CDR3. TCRdb re-analysed the multiplex PCR reads in MiXCR, keeping a single row per CDR3 protein. The top ten hold 10% of the sample, which has some 760,000 distinct CDR3 sequences, about 14% seen once. Sequenced material: blood. These receptors all come from a young woman with Graves' hyperthyroidism.

The CDR3 bases are TGTGCCAGCAGTGCCTCGGACAGGGCGGACACTGAAGCTTTCTTT. It specifies CASSASDRADTEAFF. The chain uses TRBV25-1 and TRBJ1-1; 8 nucleotides align to TRBD1. The germline V gene has CDR1 MGHDK and CDR2 SYGVNS. V trimming: 4 bases; J trimming: 3 bases; junction bases outside the gene matches: 7. This CDR3 has 15 amino acids.

There are many counts of this clonotype. The CDR3 DNA sequence: TGTGCCAGCAGCTTTATAGCGGGAGGGAGGACAGATACGCAGTATTTT. Amino acids: CASSFIAGGRTDTQYF. The chain employs TRBV11-2 and TRBJ2-3; 11 bases line up with TRBD2. CDR1 and CDR2 (germline): SGHAT, FQNNGV. This CDR3 spans 16 amino acids. V lost 3 bases, J lost 3 bases, and 5 bases stayed unmatched. The full variable domain, with the rest looked up from reference TRBV11-2 and TRBJ2-3, is EAGVAQSPRYKIIEKRQSVAFWCNPISGHATLYWYQQILGQGPKLLIQFQNNGVVDDSQLPKDRFSAERLKGVDSTLKIQPAKLEDSAVYLCASSFIAGGRTDTQYFGPGTRLTVL.

This clonotype was counted ten times or more. V usage is TRBV12-3 or TRBV12-4 and J usage is TRBJ2-3; 16 bases map to TRBD2. The V gene end was trimmed by 6 bases and the J gene end by 4 bases; junction bases not matched to a gene: 7. This CDR3 region has 17 residues. The CDR3 region is CASRGTSGRAEPDTQYF. The CDR3 coding sequence is TGTGCCAGCAGGGGGACTAGCGGGAGGGCCGAACCAGATACGCAGTATTTT.

Ten or more counts support this clonotype. The rearrangement uses TRBV28 and TRBJ2-1, with TRBD2 matching over 8 bases. CDR1 MDHEN and CDR2 SYDVKM come from the germline V gene. The length of the CDR3 is 15 residues. V was clipped by 6 bases and J by 6 bases; unmatched bases: 10. This chain's CDR3 is CASSPNLGLGNEQFF. The CDR3 DNA reads as TGTGCCAGCAGCCCTAACTTGGGACTAGGCAATGAGCAGTTCTTC.

Comments on this clonotype: This clone may be a read error of a much larger clone one base away. V usage is TRBV12-3 or TRBV12-4 and J usage is TRBJ2-2, with unresolved D. The CDR3 is 11 residues long. Between the trimmed V and J ends, which lost 5 bases and 7 bases, there was a span of 5 bases. CDR3 nucleotide sequence: TGTGCCAGCAGTCGGTTCGGGGAGCTGTTTTTT. Protein: CASSRFGELFF.

The gene calls are TRBV19 and TRBJ1-5; unclear D gene. This CDR3 spans 15 amino acids. V lost 8 bases and J lost 4, with 18 bases in between. CDR1 is LNHDA, CDR2 SQIVND, per germline (reference sequence). CDR3 nucleotide sequence: TGTGCCAGTCAAACGGGAGGAGGTCGGAATCAGCCCCAGCATTTT. Translation gives CASQTGGGRNQPQHF.

The chain employs TRBV6-2 or TRBV6-3 and TRBJ1-3; TRBD1 agrees at 8 bases. This CDR3 is 17 amino acids long. Germline lookup yields CDR1 MNHEY and CDR2 SVGEGT. V lost 4 bases and J lost 0; bases outside the gene matches: 8. This CDR3 is CASSSPRQGRSGNTIYF. In DNA form, the CDR3 reads TGTGCCAGCAGTTCGCCGCGACAGGGGCGCTCTGGAAACACCATATATTTT.

This clonotype has only a few counts. The chain links TRBV24-1 to TRBJ2-1; 10 bases are a match to TRBD2. From germline, CDR1 is KGHDR and CDR2 SFDVKD. This CDR3 is built from 17 residues. The J segment lost 1 base and the V segment lost 9 bases, leaving 11 bases of the junction unmatched. The CDR3 sequence is CATAEGASGSSYNEQFF. The CDR3 DNA follows: TGTGCCACCGCCGAAGGGGCTAGCGGGAGTTCCTACAATGAGCAGTTCTTC.

The genes are TRBV5-1 and TRBJ2-2; possible D gene TRBD2, 6 bases. CDR3 length: 15 residues. With 4 bases removed from V and 1 base from J, the gap between germline ends came to 11 bases. From germline, CDR1 is SGHRS and CDR2 YFSETQ. The CDR3 sequence is CASSPSAGNTGELFF. The CDR3 DNA follows: TGCGCCAGCAGCCCCTCAGCGGGGAACACCGGGGAGCTGTTTTTT.

This clonotype came up a few times. The J gene is TRBJ2-7, the V gene TRBV6-1, with TRBD1 matching 9 bases. The CDR3 spans 14 residues. The V segment lost 5 bases and the J segment 8 bases; nucleotides outside the gene matches: 10. Per germline, CDR1 MNHNS and CDR2 SASEGT. The CDR3 DNA follows: TGTGCCAGCAGTACCTCAGGGACAGGGAGCAAGCAGTACTTC. Translation gives CASSTSGTGSKQYF.